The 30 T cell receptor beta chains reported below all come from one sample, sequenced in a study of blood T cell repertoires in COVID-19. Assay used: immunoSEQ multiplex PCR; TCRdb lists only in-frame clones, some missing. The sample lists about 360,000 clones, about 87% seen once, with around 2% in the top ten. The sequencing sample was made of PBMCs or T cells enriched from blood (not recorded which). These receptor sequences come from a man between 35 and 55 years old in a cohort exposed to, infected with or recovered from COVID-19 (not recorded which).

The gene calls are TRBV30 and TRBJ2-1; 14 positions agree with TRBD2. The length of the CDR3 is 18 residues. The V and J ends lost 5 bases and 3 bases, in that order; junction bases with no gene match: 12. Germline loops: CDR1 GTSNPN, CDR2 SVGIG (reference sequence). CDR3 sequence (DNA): TGTGCCTGGGGCGGGACTAGCGGGAGAGGGACCCTCTACAATGAGCAGTTCTTC. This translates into CAWGGTSGRGTLYNEQFF.

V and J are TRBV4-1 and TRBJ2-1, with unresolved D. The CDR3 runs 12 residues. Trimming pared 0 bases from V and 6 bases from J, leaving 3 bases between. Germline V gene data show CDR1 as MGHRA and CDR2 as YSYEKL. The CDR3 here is CASSQEANEQFF. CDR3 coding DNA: TGCGCCAGCAGCCAAGAGGCCAATGAGCAGTTCTTC.

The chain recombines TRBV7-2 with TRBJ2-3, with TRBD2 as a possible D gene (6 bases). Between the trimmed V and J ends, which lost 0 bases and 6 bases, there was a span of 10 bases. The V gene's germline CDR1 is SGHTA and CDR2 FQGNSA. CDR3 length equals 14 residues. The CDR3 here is CASSLAGGGDTQYF. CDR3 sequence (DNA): TGTGCCAGCAGCTTAGCGGGAGGCGGGGATACGCAGTATTTT.

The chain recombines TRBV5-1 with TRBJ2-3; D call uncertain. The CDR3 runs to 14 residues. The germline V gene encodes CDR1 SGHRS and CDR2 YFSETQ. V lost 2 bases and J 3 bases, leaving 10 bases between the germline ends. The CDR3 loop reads CASSFKLGTDTQYF. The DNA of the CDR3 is TGCGCCAGCAGCTTTAAACTCGGGACAGATACGCAGTATTTT.

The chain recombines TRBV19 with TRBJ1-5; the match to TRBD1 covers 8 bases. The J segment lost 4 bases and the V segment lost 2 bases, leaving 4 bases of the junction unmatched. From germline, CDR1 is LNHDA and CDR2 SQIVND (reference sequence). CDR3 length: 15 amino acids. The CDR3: CASSISNRGNQPQHF. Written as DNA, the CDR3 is TGTGCCAGTAGTATATCGAACAGGGGGAATCAGCCCCAGCATTTT.

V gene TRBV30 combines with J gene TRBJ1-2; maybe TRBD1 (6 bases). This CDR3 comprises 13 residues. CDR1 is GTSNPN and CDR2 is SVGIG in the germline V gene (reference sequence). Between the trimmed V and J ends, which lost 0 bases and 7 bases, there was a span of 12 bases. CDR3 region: CAWSVQRGGGYTF. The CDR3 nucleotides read TGTGCCTGGAGTGTACAAAGGGGGGGTGGCTACACCTTC. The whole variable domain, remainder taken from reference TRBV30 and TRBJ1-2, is SQTIHQWPATLVQPVGSPLSLECTVEGTSNPNLYWYRQAAGRGLQLLFYSVGIGQISSEVPQNLSASRPQDRQFILSSKKLLLSDSGFYLCAWSVQRGGGYTFGSGTRLTVV.

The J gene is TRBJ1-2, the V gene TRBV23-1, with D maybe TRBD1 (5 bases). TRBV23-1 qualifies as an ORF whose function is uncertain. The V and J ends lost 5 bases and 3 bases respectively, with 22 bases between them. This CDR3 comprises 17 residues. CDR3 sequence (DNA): TGCGCCAGCAGTTCTCGGGACTTAACAACCGTGGACTATGGCTACACCTTC. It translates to CASSSRDLTTVDYGYTF.

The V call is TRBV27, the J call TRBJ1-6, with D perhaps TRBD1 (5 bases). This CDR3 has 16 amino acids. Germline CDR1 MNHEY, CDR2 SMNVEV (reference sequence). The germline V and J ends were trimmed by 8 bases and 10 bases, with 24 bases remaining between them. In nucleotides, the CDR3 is TGTGCCAGCGGAATTGACAGACCGAACCTGGGGTCACCCCTCCACTTT. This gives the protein CASGIDRPNLGSPLHF.

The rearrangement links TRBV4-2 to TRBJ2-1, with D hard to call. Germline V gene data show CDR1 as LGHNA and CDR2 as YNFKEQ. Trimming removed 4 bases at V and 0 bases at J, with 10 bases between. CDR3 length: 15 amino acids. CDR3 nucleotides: TGTGCCAGCAGCCGCGGATTGAGCTCCTACAATGAGCAGTTCTTC. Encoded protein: CASSRGLSSYNEQFF.

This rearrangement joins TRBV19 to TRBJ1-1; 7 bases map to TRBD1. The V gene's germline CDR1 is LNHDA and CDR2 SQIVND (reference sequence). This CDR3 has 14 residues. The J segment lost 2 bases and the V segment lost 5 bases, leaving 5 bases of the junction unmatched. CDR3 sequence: CASSPGTANTEAFF. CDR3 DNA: TGTGCCAGTAGTCCGGGGACAGCAAACACTGAAGCTTTCTTT.

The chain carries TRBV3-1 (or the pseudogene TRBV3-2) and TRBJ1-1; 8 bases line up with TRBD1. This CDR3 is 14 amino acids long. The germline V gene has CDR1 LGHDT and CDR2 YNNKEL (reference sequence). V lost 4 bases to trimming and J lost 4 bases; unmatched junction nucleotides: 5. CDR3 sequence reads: CASSPLTGATEAFF. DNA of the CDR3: TGTGCCAGCAGCCCTTTGACAGGGGCCACTGAAGCTTTCTTT.

The CDR3 loop reads CASSYSQGLYGYTF. The CDR3 nucleotides read TGTGCCAGCAGTTACTCTCAGGGCCTCTATGGCTACACCTTC. The rearrangement links TRBV6-5 to TRBJ1-2; the D gene is possibly TRBD1 (5 bases). Trimming took off 0 bases at V and 4 bases at J, with 9 bases between the two ends. This CDR3 has 14 residues. Germline CDR1 and CDR2: MNHEY and SVGAGI.

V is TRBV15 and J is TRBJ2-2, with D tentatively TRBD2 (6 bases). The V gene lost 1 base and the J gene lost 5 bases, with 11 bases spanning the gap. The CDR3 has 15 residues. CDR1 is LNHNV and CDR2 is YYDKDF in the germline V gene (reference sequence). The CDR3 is CATSRALSGTGELFF. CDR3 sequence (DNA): TGTGCCACCAGCAGAGCCCTTAGCGGAACCGGGGAGCTGTTTTTT.

This CDR3 is CASSLGDRGLGYTF. The CDR3 bases are TGTGCCAGCAGCTTAGGGGACAGGGGGCTTGGCTACACCTTC. The chain links TRBV13 to TRBJ1-2, with 11 bases matching TRBD1. CDR3 size: 14 residues. Germline V gives CDR1 PRHDT, CDR2 FYEKMQ (reference sequence). The trim removed 0 bases at V and 7 bases at J, leaving 1 base unmatched.

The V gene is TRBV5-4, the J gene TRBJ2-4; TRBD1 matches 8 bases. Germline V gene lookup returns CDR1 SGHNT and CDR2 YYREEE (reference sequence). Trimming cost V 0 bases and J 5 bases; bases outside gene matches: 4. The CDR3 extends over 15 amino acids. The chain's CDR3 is CASSLAQGGQNIQYF. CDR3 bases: TGTGCCAGCAGCTTGGCACAGGGGGGTCAAAACATTCAGTACTTC.

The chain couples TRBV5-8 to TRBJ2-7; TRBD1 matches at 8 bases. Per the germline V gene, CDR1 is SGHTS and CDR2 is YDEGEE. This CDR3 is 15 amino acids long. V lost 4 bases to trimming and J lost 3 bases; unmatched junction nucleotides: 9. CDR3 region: CASSKGNRGSYEQYF. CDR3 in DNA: TGTGCCAGCAGCAAGGGAAACAGGGGGAGCTACGAGCAGTACTTC.

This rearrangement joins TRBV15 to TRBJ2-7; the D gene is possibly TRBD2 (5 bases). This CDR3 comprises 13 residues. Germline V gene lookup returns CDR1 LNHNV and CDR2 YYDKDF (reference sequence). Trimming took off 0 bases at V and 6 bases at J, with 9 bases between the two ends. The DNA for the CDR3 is TGTGCCACCAGCAGAGATCTGGCGGGCGAGCAGTACTTC. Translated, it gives CATSRDLAGEQYF.

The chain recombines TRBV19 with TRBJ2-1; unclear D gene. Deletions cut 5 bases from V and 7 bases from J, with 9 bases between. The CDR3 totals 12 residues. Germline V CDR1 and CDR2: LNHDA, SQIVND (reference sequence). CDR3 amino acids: CASSQTGNEQFF. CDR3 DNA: TGTGCCAGTAGTCAGACCGGGAATGAGCAGTTCTTC.

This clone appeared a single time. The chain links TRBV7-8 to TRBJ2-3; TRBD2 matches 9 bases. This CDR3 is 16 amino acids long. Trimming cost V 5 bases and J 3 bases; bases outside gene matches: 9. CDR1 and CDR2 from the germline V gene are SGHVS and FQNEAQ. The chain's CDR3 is CASSLHTSGQTDTQYF. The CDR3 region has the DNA TGTGCCAGCAGCCTACACACTAGCGGGCAAACAGATACGCAGTATTTT.

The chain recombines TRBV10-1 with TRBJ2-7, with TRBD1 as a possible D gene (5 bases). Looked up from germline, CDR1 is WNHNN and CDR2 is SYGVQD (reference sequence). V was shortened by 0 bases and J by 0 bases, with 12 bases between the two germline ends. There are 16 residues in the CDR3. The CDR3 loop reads CASSESGRHSSYEQYF. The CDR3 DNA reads TGCGCCAGCAGTGAGTCGGGGCGACACAGCTCCTACGAGCAGTACTTC.

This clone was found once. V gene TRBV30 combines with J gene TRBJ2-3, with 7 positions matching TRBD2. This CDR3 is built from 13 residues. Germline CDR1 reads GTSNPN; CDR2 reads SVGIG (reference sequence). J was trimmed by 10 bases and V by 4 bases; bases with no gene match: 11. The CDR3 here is CAWNPGGLVAQYF. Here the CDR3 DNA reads TGTGCCTGGAACCCTGGAGGACTAGTCGCGCAGTATTTT. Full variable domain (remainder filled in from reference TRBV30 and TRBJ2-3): SQTIHQWPATLVQPVGSPLSLECTVEGTSNPNLYWYRQAAGRGLQLLFYSVGIGQISSEVPQNLSASRPQDRQFILSSKKLLLSDSGFYLCAWNPGGLVAQYFGPGTRLTVL.

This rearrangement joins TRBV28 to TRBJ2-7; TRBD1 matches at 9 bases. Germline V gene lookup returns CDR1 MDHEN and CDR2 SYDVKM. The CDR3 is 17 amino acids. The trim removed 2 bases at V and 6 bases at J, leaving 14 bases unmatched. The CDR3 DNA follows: TGTGCCAGCAGTTTACTAACAGGGGGCCTACGTTTGGTCGAGCAGTACTTC. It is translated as CASSLLTGGLRLVEQYF. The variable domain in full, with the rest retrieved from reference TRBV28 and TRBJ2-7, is DVKVTQSSRYLVKRTGEKVFLECVQDMDHENMFWYRQDPGLGLRLIYFSYDVKMKEKGDIPEGYSVSREKKERFSLILESASTNQTSMYLCASSLLTGGLRLVEQYFGPGTRLTVT.

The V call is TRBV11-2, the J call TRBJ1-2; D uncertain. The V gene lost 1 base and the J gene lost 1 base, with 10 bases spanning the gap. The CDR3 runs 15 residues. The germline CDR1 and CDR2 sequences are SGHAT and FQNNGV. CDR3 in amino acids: CASSLAGSYNYGYTF. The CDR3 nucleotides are TGTGCCAGCAGCTTAGCCGGGAGTTATAACTATGGCTACACCTTC.

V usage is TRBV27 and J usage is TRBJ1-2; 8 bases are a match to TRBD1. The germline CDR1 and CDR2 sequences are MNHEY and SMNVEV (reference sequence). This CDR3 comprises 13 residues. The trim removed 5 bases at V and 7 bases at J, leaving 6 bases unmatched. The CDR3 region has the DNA TGTGCCAGCAGTGAACAGGGGGTGGGTGGCTACACCTTC. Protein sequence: CASSEQGVGGYTF.

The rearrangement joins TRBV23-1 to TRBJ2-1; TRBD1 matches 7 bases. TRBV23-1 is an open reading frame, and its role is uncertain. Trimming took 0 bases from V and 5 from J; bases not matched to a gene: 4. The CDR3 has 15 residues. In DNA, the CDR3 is TGCGCCAGCAGTCAATCGGAGACAGGGAACAATGAGCAGTTCTTC. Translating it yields CASSQSETGNNEQFF.

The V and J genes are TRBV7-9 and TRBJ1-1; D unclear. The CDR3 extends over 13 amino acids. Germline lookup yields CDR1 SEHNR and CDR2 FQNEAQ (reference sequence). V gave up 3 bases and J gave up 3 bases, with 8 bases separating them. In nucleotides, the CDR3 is TGTGCCAGCAGCTTTGGTCGAGACACTGAAGCTTTCTTT. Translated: CASSFGRDTEAFF.

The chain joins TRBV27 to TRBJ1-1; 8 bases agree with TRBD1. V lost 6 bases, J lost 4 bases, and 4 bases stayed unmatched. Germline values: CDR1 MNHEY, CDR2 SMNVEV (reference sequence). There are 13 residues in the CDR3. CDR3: CASSRRGPTEAFF. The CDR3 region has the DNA TGTGCCAGCAGCCGCAGGGGGCCCACTGAAGCTTTCTTT.

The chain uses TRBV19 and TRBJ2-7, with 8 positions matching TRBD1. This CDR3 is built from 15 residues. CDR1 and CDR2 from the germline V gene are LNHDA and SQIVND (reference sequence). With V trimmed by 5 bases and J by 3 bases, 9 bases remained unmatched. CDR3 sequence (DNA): TGTGCCAGTAGTCCTATGACAGGGGCTGTCTACGAGCAGTACTTC. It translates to CASSPMTGAVYEQYF.

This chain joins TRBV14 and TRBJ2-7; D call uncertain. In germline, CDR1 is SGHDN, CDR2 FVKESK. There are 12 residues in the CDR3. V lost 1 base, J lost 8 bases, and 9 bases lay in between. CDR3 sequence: CASSQVSSKQYF. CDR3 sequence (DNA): TGTGCCAGCAGCCAAGTTTCTAGTAAGCAGTACTTC.

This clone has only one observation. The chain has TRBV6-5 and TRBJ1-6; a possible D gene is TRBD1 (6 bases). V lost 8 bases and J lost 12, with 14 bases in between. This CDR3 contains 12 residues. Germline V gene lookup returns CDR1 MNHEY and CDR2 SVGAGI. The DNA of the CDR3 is TGTGCCAGCCAACAGGGAACCCTACCCCTCCACTTT. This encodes CASQQGTLPLHF.